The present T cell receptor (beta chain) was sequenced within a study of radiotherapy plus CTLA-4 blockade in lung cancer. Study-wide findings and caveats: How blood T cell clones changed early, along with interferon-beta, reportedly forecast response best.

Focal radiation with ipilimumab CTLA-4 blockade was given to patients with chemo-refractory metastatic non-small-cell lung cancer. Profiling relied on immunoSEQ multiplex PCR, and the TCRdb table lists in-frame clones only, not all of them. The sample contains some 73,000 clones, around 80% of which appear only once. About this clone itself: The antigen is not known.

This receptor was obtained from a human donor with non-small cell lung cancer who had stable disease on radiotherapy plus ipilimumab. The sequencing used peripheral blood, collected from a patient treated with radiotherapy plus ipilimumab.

CDR3 DNA: TGTGCCAGCAGGTCACAGGGGAGAAATTCACCCCTCCACTTT. It translates to CASRSQGRNSPLHF. The chain uses TRBV7-6 and TRBJ1-6; 7 bases are shared with TRBD1. Trimming took 6 bases from V and 7 from J; bases not matched to a gene: 6. The CDR3 extends over 14 amino acids. From germline, CDR1 is SGHVS and CDR2 FNYEAQ.